This T cell receptor beta chain came from a study of OX40 agonist ivuxolimab in advanced cancers. About the research overall: Allowance was made for prior anti-PD-1, anti-PD-L1 or anti-CTLA-4 therapy, and roughly 40% had some. Study-wide results and limits: The study found that CD8+ T cells averaged more expanded clones than CD4+.

The CDR3 has 13 amino acids. V gave up 4 bases and J gave up 10 bases, with 12 bases separating them. CDR1 is SGHRS and CDR2 is YFSETQ in the germline V gene. Autoimmune disease history or systemic immunosuppression was exclusionary. As for this clone: The antigen is not known.

Produced via immunoSEQ multiplex PCR; TCRdb's table is partial and in-frame only. The sample yields 65,000 to 85,000 clones, about 85% seen once. V gene TRBV5-1 combines with J gene TRBJ1-6, with no clear D. This sequence was found in an adult with an advanced solid tumor such as melanoma, head and neck, liver or kidney cancer. The sample was CD4+ or CD8+ T cells sorted from blood, taken in a trial of the OX40 agonist ivuxolimab. This CDR3 reads CASSEDPGSPLHF. CDR3 bases: TGCGCCAGCAGCGAGGACCCTGGGTCACCCCTCCACTTT.